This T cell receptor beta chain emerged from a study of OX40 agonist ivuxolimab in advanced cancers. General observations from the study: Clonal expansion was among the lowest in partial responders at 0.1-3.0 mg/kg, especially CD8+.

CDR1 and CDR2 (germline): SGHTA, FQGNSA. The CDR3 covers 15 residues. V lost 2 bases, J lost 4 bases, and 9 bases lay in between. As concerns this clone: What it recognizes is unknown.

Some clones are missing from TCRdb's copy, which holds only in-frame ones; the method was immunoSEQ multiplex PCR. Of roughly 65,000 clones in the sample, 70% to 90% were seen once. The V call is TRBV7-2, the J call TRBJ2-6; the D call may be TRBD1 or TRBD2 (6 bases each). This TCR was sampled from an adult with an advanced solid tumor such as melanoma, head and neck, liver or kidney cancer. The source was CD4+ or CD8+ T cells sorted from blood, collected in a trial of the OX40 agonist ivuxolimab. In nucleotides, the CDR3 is TGTGCCAGCAGCTTATCGGGGGCCGGGGCCAACGTCCTGACTTTC. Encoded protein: CASSLSGAGANVLTF.